The rows below give T cell receptor beta chains drawn from one sample of a study of shared clonotypes between healthy human individuals. The table came from immunoSEQ multiplex PCR; TCRdb's copy has only in-frame clones and leaves some out. This sample has 2 million to 3 million clones, with more than 80% found just once. The sample was naive CD4+ T cells sorted from blood. All receptors come from a man younger than 30 in good health. Both conserved end residues are part of each CDR3. D genes are given only for firm matches. Size is stated for part of the rows, as once, few or many counts, or as a class when the clone is expanded.

>TRBJ2-7|15|-|TRBV9|TRBD2
CASSAGAGSSYEQYF
TGTGCCAGCAGCGCCGGAGCGGGATCAAGCTACGAGCAGTACTTC
>TRBJ2-1|17|-|TRBV2|-
CASSEGRDLRKINEQFF
TGTGCCAGCAGTGAAGGGCGGGATCTACGAAAAATCAATGAGCAGTTCTTC
>TRBJ2-1|15|-|TRBV7-3|-
CASSLIYILDNEQFF
TGTGCCAGCAGCTTAATTTACATTTTGGACAATGAGCAGTTCTTC
>TRBJ2-2|15|-|TRBV18|-
CASSPRSANTGELFF
TGTGCCAGCTCACCAAGGAGCGCGAACACCGGGGAGCTGTTTTTT
>TRBJ1-6|15|once|TRBV27|TRBD1
CASSNDRGRGSPLHF
TGTGCCAGCAGCAATGACAGGGGGCGCGGATCACCCCTCCACTTT
>TRBJ2-3|15|-|TRBV7-2|TRBD2
CASRHASGSRDTQYF
TGTGCCAGCAGGCATGCTAGCGGGAGTAGGGATACGCAGTATTTT
>TRBJ1-3|17|-|TRBV5-8|-
CASSWSDSPSSGNTIYF
TGTGCCAGCAGCTGGTCGGACAGCCCAAGCTCTGGAAACACCATATATTTT
>TRBJ2-3|16|-|TRBV27|TRBD2
CASSLSTSGGTDTQYF
TGTGCCAGCAGTTTATCGACTAGCGGGGGCACAGATACGCAGTATTTT
>TRBJ1-1|15|-|TRBV5-6|TRBD1
CASSLASPGGLEAFF
TGTGCCAGCAGCTTGGCGTCTCCAGGGGGCCTTGAAGCTTTCTTT
>TRBJ1-6|15|-|TRBV18|-
CASSPPVGEGSPLHF
TGTGCCAGCTCACCACCGGTAGGGGAAGGCTCACCCCTCCACTTT